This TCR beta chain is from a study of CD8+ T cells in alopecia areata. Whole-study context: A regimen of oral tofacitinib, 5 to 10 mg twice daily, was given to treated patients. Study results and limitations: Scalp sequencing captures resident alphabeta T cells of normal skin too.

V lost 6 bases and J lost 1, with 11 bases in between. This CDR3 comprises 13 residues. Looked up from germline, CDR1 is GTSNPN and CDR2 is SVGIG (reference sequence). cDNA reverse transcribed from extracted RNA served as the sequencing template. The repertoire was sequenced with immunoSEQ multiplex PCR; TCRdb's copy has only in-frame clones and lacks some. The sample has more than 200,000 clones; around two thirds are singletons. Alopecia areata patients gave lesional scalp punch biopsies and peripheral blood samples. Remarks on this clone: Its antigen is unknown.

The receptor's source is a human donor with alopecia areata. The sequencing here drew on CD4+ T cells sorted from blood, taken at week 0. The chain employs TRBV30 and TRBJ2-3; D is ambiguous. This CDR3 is CACSTEGTDTQYF. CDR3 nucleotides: TGTGCCTGTTCTACCGAAGGCACAGATACGCAGTATTTT.